These 19 T cell receptor beta chains came from one sample sequenced in a study of cytomegalovirus exposure and HLA in healthy donors. Clones were sequenced by immunoSEQ multiplex PCR, and TCRdb holds only the in-frame ones, with some missing. The profile shows about 73,000 clones, approximately 96% of them singletons. Sequencing was performed on PBMCs. The receptor set was obtained from a man younger than 35 in good health and CMV-seronegative.

The table lists this clone with a few counts. This chain connects TRBV19 to TRBJ2-2, with D possibly matching TRBD2 (6 bases). Trimming removed 4 bases from V and 9 bases from J, with 15 bases in between. The CDR3 is 14 amino acids. Germline V gives CDR1 LNHDA, CDR2 SQIVND (reference sequence). CDR3 nucleotides: TGTGCCAGTAGTACGACTAGTAAAGAACGGGAGCTGTTTTTT. Protein product: CASSTTSKERELFF. Drawing the rest from reference TRBV19 and TRBJ2-2, the complete variable domain is DGGITQSPKYLFRKEGQNVTLSCEQNLNHDAMYWYRQDPGQGLRLIYYSQIVNDFQKGDIAEGYSVSREKKESFPLTVTSAQKNPTAFYLCASSTTSKERELFFGEGSRLTVL.

This clone was seen only once. The chain combines TRBV7-6 with TRBJ2-2; D call uncertain. V gave up 2 bases and J gave up 6 bases, with 7 bases separating them. This CDR3 is 13 amino acids long. Germline V gene lookup returns CDR1 SGHVS and CDR2 FNYEAQ. CDR3 residues: CASSLQIAGELFF. CDR3 coding DNA: TGTGCCAGCAGCTTACAGATCGCCGGGGAGCTGTTTTTT.

CDR3 in DNA: TGTGCCTGGAGTGGCCGGGGGGGGCCCACTGAAGCTTTCTTT. It translates to CAWSGRGGPTEAFF. The chain links TRBV30 to TRBJ1-1, with a tentative D call TRBD1 (6 bases). Trimming removed 1 base at V and 4 bases at J, with 13 bases between. CDR1 is GTSNPN and CDR2 is SVGIG in the germline V gene (reference sequence). There are 14 residues in the CDR3. The full variable domain, with the rest looked up from reference TRBV30 and TRBJ1-1, is SQTIHQWPATLVQPVGSPLSLECTVEGTSNPNLYWYRQAAGRGLQLLFYSVGIGQISSEVPQNLSASRPQDRQFILSSKKLLLSDSGFYLCAWSGRGGPTEAFFGQGTRLTVV.

Here the CDR3 DNA reads TGTGCCAGTAAGGCCTTGGAGCCCCAGGGATTAAGTGGCTACACCTTC. This encodes CASKALEPQGLSGYTF. The rearrangement links TRBV19 to TRBJ1-2; D might be TRBD1 (5 bases). The CDR3 runs 16 residues. CDR1 is LNHDA, CDR2 SQIVND, per germline (reference sequence). Deletions cut 7 bases from V and 7 bases from J, with 25 bases between.

The genes are TRBV28 and TRBJ1-2; D not resolved. The germline CDR1 and CDR2 sequences are MDHEN and SYDVKM. This CDR3 is built from 15 residues. V was shortened by 6 bases and J by 0 bases, with 14 bases between the two germline ends. The CDR3 sequence is CASRKTRLANYGYTF. In DNA, the CDR3 is TGTGCCAGCAGAAAAACGAGGTTAGCTAACTATGGCTACACCTTC.

The chain combines TRBV5-4 with TRBJ2-1, with 7 bases aligning to TRBD1. The junction had 7 bases not matched to a gene; V was cut back by 5 bases and J by 5 bases. Germline CDR1 reads SGHNT; CDR2 reads YYREEE (reference sequence). This CDR3 region has 14 residues. CDR3 residues: CASRKQGSHNEQFF. The CDR3 coding sequence is TGTGCCAGCAGAAAACAGGGGTCCCACAATGAGCAGTTCTTC. Variable domain in full (rest from reference TRBV5-4 and TRBJ2-1): ETGVTQSPTHLIKTRGQQVTLRCSSQSGHNTVSWYQQALGQGPQFIFQYYREEENGRGNFPPRFSGLQFPNYSSELNVNALELDDSALYLCASRKQGSHNEQFFGPGTRLTVL.

This clone has just one count. This chain links TRBV5-1 with TRBJ1-1; the match to TRBD1 covers 7 bases. The CDR3 extends over 16 amino acids. With V trimmed by 0 bases and J by 7 bases, 12 bases remained unmatched. Germline CDR1 reads SGHRS; CDR2 reads YFSETQ. The CDR3 region has the DNA TGCGCCAGCAGCTTGGCGAGGGGGCAAGAGGCATTTGAAGCTTTCTTT. Protein product: CASSLARGQEAFEAFF.

This clone came up once. The chain has TRBV6-5 and TRBJ2-7; 8 bases match TRBD1. The CDR3 extends over 13 amino acids. Germline CDR1 MNHEY, CDR2 SVGAGI. The V segment lost 7 bases and the J segment 6 bases; nucleotides outside the gene matches: 8. CDR3 protein: CASTSGGTLEQYF. Here the CDR3 DNA reads TGTGCCAGCACCTCAGGGGGCACCCTCGAGCAGTACTTC.

The chain carries TRBV6-5 and TRBJ1-1, with 8 bases lining up with TRBD1. The CDR3 runs to 15 residues. V lost 2 bases and J lost 0; bases outside the gene matches: 2. Germline CDR1 and CDR2: MNHEY and SVGAGI. The CDR3 reads CASSYDRGLNTEAFF. As DNA, the CDR3 is TGTGCCAGCAGTTACGACAGGGGTTTGAACACTGAAGCTTTCTTT.

The chain carries TRBV4-3 and TRBJ2-3; 9 bases line up with TRBD2. The V and J ends lost 0 bases and 4 bases, in that order; junction bases with no gene match: 11. This CDR3 is 18 amino acids long. Looked up from germline, CDR1 is LGHNA and CDR2 is YSLEER. CDR3 in DNA: TGCGCCAGCAGCCAAGAAGCTAGCGGGGTTTTAGGGCCAGATACGCAGTATTTT. This encodes CASSQEASGVLGPDTQYF.

This sequence joins TRBV7-2 and TRBJ2-7, with D possibly TRBD2 on 6 matching bases. The CDR3 consists of 15 residues. Trimming stripped 1 base from V and 3 bases from J, with 13 bases between. Germline CDR1 reads SGHTA; CDR2 reads FQGNSA. CDR3 coding DNA: TGTGCCAGCAGCTTAGGGGGGGTGGCAGTCTACGAGCAGTACTTC. As protein: CASSLGGVAVYEQYF.

The chain carries TRBV9 and TRBJ1-4; maybe TRBD1 (6 bases). This CDR3 is built from 16 residues. The germline V gene has CDR1 SGDLS and CDR2 YYNGEE. Trimming removed 3 bases from V and 8 bases from J, with 20 bases in between. This CDR3 is CASSAGEGDIQEKLFF. The CDR3 bases are TGTGCCAGCAGCGCCGGGGAGGGGGACATTCAGGAAAAACTGTTTTTT.

V and J are TRBV4-3 and TRBJ2-1, with a tentative D call TRBD2 (6 bases). V was pared by 0 bases and J by 5 bases, with 11 bases between. Germline values: CDR1 LGHNA, CDR2 YSLEER. CDR3 length: 15 residues. As DNA, the CDR3 is TGCGCCAGCAGCCAAGAAGCTAGCGCGGACAATGAGCAGTTCTTC. Its protein is CASSQEASADNEQFF.

The gene calls are TRBV5-8 and TRBJ2-7; TRBD1 might be the D (6 bases). Per the germline V gene, CDR1 is SGHTS and CDR2 is YDEGEE. Trimming left V 6 bases short and J 2 bases short, with 12 bases between. The CDR3 is made up of 13 amino acids. The CDR3 nucleotides read TGTGCCAGCAACCGGGACACTACCTACGAGCAGTACTTC. It encodes CASNRDTTYEQYF.

This sequence joins TRBV5-1 and TRBJ2-3; 8 bases agree with TRBD2. The CDR3 totals 16 residues. Per the germline V gene, CDR1 is SGHRS and CDR2 is YFSETQ. Unmatched junction bases numbered 12, after V lost 4 bases and J lost 5 bases. CDR3 DNA sequence: TGCGCCAGCAGCCCAAACCCCGTGGCGGGGGGAGATACGCAGTATTTT. It codes for CASSPNPVAGGDTQYF.

The CDR3 bases are TGTGCCAGTAGTATCCTAGCGGGGAAGAACAATGAGCAGTTCTTC. Residues: CASSILAGKNNEQFF. The chain is built from TRBV19 and TRBJ2-1, with TRBD2 matching over 9 bases. The CDR3 is made up of 15 amino acids. With 3 bases clipped from V and 5 bases from J, the junction kept 5 bases outside the gene matches. From germline, CDR1 is LNHDA and CDR2 SQIVND (reference sequence). Complete variable domain (other parts from reference TRBV19 and TRBJ2-1): DGGITQSPKYLFRKEGQNVTLSCEQNLNHDAMYWYRQDPGQGLRLIYYSQIVNDFQKGDIAEGYSVSREKKESFPLTVTSAQKNPTAFYLCASSILAGKNNEQFFGPGTRLTVL.

The count of this clone is one. V gene TRBV10-3 combines with J gene TRBJ2-5; a weak D match, TRBD2 (7 bases). Germline V CDR1 and CDR2: ENHRY, SYGVKD. V dropped 3 bases and J dropped 4 bases, with 12 bases sitting between them. This CDR3 has 14 amino acids. Here the CDR3 reads CAISERGGGETQYF. In DNA form, the CDR3 reads TGTGCCATCAGTGAAAGGGGGGGAGGAGAGACCCAGTACTTC.

J is TRBJ2-7 and V is TRBV7-6, with 12 positions matching TRBD1. The CDR3 spans 15 residues. After removal of 5 bases from V and 5 bases from J, the junction contained 7 bases not matched to a gene. Germline assignment: CDR1 SGHVS and CDR2 FNYEAQ. The CDR3 here is CASSLGTGGTDEQYF. DNA of the CDR3: TGTGCCAGCAGCCTAGGGACAGGGGGCACCGACGAGCAGTACTTC.

The gene calls are TRBV2 and TRBJ1-1, with 10 bases matching TRBD1. In germline, CDR1 is SNHLY, CDR2 FYNNEI. The trim removed 5 bases at V and 4 bases at J, leaving 10 bases unmatched. CDR3 length: 16 amino acids. CDR3 nucleotide sequence: TGTGCCAGCAGTTCCCAGTGGGACAGGGGAATCACTGAAGCTTTCTTT. It translates to CASSSQWDRGITEAFF.